The 2 T cell receptor beta chains reported below all come from one sample, sequenced in a study of blood T cell repertoires in COVID-19. Produced via immunoSEQ multiplex PCR; TCRdb's table is partial and in-frame only. The sample holds around 300,000 clones, approximately 90% seen once. Sequenced input: peripheral blood. These receptors originate from a woman aged 25 to 39 with COVID-19, enrolled during active disease.

V usage is TRBV6-5 and J usage is TRBJ1-2; 8 bases are shared with TRBD1. The junction had 8 bases not matched to a gene; V was cut back by 5 bases and J by 6 bases. The CDR3 contains 14 residues. CDR1 and CDR2 (germline): MNHEY, SVGAGI. In DNA form, the CDR3 reads TGTGCCAGCAGTAGACCGGGACAGGTACATGGCTACACCTTC. Translation: CASSRPGQVHGYTF.

The CDR3 reads CASSLLSDSSNQPQHF. The CDR3, as DNA: TGTGCCAGCAGTTTATTATCGGACAGTTCCAATCAGCCCCAGCATTTT. V and J are TRBV28 and TRBJ1-5; possible D gene TRBD1, 6 bases. Per germline, CDR1 MDHEN and CDR2 SYDVKM. The CDR3 sequence is 16 residues long. V lost 1 base to trimming and J lost 3 bases, with 13 bases between them.